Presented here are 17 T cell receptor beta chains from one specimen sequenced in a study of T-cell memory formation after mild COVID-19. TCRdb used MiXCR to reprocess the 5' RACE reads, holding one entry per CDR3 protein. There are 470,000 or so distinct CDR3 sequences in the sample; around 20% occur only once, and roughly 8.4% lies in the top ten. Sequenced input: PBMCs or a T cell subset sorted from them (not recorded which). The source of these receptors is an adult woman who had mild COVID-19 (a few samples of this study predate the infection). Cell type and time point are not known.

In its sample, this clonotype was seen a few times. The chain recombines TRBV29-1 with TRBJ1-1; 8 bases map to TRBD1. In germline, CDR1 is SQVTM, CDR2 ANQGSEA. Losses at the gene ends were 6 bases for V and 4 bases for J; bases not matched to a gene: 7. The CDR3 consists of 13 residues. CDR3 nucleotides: TGCAGCGTCCAGGGGGCTGGAGGCACTGAAGCTTTCTTT. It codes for CSVQGAGGTEAFF. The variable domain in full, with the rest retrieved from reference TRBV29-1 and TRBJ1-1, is SAVISQKPSRDICQRGTSLTIQCQVDSQVTMMFWYRQQPGQSLTLIATANQGSEATYESGFVIDKFPISRPNLTFSTLTVSNMSPEDSSIYLCSVQGAGGTEAFFGQGTRLTVV.

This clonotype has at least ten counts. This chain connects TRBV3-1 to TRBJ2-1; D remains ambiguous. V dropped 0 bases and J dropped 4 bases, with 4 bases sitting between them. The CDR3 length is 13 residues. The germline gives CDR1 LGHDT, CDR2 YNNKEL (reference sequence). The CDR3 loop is CASSQDRYNEQFF. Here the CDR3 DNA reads TGTGCCAGCAGCCAAGACAGATACAATGAGCAGTTCTTC.

CDR3 DNA: TGTGCCAGCAGCGTAGCTGGGGGGCCCACTGAAGCTTTCTTT. It encodes CASSVAGGPTEAFF. The chain employs TRBV9 and TRBJ1-1; the D gene is possibly TRBD1 (6 bases). V was clipped by 0 bases and J by 4 bases, with 10 bases between them. This CDR3 region has 14 residues. Germline V gene lookup returns CDR1 SGDLS and CDR2 YYNGEE.

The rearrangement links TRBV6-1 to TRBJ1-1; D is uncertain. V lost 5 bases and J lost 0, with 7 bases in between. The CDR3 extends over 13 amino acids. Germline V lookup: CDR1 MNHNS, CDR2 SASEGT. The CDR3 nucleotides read TGTGCCAGCAGTCCCCAGTTGAACACTGAAGCTTTCTTT. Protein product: CASSPQLNTEAFF.

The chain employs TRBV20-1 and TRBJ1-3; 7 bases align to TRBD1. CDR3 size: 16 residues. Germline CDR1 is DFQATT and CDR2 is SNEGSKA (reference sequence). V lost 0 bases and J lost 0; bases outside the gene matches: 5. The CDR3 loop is CSARDWGTDSGNTIYF. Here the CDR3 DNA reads TGCAGTGCTAGAGATTGGGGGACAGACTCTGGAAACACCATATATTTT.

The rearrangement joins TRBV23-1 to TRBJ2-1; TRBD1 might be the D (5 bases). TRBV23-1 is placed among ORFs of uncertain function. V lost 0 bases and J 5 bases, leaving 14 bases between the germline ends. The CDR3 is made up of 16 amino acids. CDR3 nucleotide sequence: TGCGCCAGCAGTCAATCGGGGCGGCAAATCGACAATGAGCAGTTCTTC. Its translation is CASSQSGRQIDNEQFF.

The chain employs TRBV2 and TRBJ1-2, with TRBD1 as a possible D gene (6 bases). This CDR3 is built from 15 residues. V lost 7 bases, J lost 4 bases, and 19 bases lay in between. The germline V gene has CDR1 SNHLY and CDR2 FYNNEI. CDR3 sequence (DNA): TGTGCCAGCAATGCGAGACAGGTGGGCCCCTATGGCTACACCTTC. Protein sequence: CASNARQVGPYGYTF.

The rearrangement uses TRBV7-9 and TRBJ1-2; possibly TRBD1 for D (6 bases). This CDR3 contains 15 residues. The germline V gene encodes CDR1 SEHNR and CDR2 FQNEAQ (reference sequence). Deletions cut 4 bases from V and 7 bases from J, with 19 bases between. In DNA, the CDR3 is TGTGCCAGCAGCTCGCTCGGACAGTCCGGCGGTGGCTACACCTTC. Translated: CASSSLGQSGGGYTF.

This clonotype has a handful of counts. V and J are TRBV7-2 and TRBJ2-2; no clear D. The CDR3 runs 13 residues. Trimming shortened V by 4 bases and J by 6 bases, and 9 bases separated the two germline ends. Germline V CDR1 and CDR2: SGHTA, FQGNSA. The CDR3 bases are TGTGCCAGCAGCTCGGTCGCGGCCGGGGAGCTGTTTTTT. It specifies CASSSVAAGELFF.

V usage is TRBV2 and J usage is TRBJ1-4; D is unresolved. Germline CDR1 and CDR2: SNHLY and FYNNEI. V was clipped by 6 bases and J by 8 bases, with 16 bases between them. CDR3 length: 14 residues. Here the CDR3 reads CASSPQKAMEKLFF. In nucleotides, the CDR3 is TGTGCCAGCAGCCCACAAAAGGCAATGGAAAAACTGTTTTTT.

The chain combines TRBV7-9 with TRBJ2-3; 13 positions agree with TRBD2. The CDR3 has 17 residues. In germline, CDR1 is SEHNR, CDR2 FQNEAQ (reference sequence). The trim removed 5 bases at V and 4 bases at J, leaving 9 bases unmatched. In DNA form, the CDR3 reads TGTGCCAGCAGCCCCCAGAGGACTAGCGGGAGACCAGATACGCAGTATTTT. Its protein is CASSPQRTSGRPDTQYF.

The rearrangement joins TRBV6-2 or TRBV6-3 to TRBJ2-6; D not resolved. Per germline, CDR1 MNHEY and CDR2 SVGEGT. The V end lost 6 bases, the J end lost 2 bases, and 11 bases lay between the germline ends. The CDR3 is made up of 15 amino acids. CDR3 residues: CASRPPGTGANVLTF. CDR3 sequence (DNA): TGTGCCAGCAGGCCTCCTGGAACTGGGGCCAACGTCCTGACTTTC.

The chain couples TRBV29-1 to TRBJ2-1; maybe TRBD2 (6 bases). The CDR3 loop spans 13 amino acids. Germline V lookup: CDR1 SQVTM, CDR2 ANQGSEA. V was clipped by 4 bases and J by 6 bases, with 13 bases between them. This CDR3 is CSVVSGVGNEQFF. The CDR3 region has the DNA TGCAGCGTTGTTAGCGGAGTCGGCAATGAGCAGTTCTTC.

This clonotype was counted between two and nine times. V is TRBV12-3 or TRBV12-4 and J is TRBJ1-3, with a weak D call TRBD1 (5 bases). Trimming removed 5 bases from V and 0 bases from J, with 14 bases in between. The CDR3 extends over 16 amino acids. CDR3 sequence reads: CASSPGDRSSGNTIYF. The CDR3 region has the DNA TGTGCCAGCAGTCCCGGGGACCGAAGCTCTGGAAACACCATATATTTT.

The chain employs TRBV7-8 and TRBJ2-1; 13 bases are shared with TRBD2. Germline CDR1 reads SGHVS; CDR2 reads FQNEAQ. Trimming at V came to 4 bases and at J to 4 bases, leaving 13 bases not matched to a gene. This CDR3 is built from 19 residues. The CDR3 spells CASSSLMPRTSGSYNEQFF. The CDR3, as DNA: TGTGCCAGCAGCTCCCTAATGCCCCGGACTAGCGGGAGTTACAATGAGCAGTTCTTC. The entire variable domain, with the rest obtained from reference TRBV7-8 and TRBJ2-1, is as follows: GAGVSQSPRYKVAKRGQDVALRCDPISGHVSLFWYQQALGQGPEFLTYFQNEAQLDKSGLPSDRFFAERPEGSVSTLKIQRTQQEDSAVYLCASSSLMPRTSGSYNEQFFGPGTRLTVL.

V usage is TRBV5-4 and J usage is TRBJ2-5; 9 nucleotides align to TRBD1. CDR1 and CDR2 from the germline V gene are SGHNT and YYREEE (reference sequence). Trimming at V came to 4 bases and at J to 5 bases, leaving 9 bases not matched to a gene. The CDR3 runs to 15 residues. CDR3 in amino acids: CASSLTTGGGETQYF. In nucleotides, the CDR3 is TGTGCCAGCAGCCTAACGACAGGGGGTGGCGAGACCCAGTACTTC.

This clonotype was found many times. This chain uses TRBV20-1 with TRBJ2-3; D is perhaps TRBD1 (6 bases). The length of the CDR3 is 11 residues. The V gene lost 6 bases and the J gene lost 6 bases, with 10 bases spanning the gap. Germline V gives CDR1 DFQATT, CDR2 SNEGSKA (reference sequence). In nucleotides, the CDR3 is TGCAGTGCAGGGGGTTCCGATACGCAGTATTTT. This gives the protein CSAGGSDTQYF.